This TCR beta chain was profiled in a study of T-cell memory formation after mild COVID-19. Trimming took off 0 bases at V and 8 bases at J, with 7 bases between the two ends. Germline V CDR1 and CDR2: SGDLS, YYNGEE. This CDR3 region has 12 residues. Overall study results and limits: Clones that got smaller from day 15 to 85 had even CD4/CD8, while clones growing later tipped toward CD4+. CM and EM subsets held most contracting CD4+ clones; EMRA held CD8+ ones.

Remarks on this clonotype: Its antigen is unidentified.

Sample barcodes and UMIs were carried by the TCR alpha and TCR beta cDNA libraries that 5'RACE generated with constant-segment primers. Via MiXCR, TCRdb re-called the 5' RACE reads, giving one row per CDR3 protein. This sample carries around 250,000 distinct CDR3 sequences, 16% of them seen once, and the ten largest clones take roughly 21%. Sample: PBMCs or a T cell subset sorted from them (not recorded which). The TCR comes from a man aged 18 to 29 who had mild COVID-19 (a few samples of this study predate the infection). Cell type and time point are not known. The chain combines TRBV9 with TRBJ2-3; D is unclear. The CDR3 sequence: CASSVDWGTQYF. As DNA, the CDR3 is TGTGCCAGCAGCGTAGATTGGGGTACGCAGTATTTT.